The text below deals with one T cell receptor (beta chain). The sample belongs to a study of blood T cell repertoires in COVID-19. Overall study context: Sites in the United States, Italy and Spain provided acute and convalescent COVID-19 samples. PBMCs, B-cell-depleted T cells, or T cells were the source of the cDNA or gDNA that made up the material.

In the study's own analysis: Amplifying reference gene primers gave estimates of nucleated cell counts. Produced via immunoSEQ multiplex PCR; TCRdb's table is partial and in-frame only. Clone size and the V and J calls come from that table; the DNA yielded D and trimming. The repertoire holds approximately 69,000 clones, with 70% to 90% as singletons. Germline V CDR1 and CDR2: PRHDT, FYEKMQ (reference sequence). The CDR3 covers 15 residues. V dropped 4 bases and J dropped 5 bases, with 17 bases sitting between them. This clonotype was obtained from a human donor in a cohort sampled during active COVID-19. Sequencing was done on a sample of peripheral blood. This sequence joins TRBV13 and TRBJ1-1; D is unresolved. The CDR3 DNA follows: TGTGCCAGCAGCTCCCTTAGACCGGGAGGGACTGAAGCTTTCTTT. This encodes CASSSLRPGGTEAFF. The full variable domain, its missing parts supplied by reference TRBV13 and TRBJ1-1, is AAGVIQSPRHLIKEKRETATLKCYPIPRHDTVYWYQQGPGQDPQFLISFYEKMQSDKGSIPDRFSAQQFSDYHSELNMSSLELGDSALYFCASSSLRPGGTEAFFGQGTRLTVV.